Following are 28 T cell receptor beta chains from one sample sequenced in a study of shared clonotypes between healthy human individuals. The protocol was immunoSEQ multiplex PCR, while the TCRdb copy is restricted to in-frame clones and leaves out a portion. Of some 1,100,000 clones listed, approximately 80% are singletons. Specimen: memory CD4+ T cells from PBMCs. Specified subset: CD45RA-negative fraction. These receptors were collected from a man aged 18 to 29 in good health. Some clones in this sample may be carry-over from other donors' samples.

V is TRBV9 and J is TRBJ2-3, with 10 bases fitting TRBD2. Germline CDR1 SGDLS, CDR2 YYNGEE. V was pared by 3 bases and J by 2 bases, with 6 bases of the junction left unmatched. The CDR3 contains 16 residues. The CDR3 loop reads CASSARTSGHTDTQYF. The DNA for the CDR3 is TGTGCCAGCAGCGCCCGGACTAGCGGCCACACAGATACGCAGTATTTT. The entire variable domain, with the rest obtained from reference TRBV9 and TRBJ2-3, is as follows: DSGVTQTPKHLITATGQRVTLRCSPRSGDLSVYWYQQSLDQGLQFLIQYYNGEERAKGNILERFSAQQFPDLHSELNLSSLELGDSALYFCASSARTSGHTDTQYFGPGTRLTVL.

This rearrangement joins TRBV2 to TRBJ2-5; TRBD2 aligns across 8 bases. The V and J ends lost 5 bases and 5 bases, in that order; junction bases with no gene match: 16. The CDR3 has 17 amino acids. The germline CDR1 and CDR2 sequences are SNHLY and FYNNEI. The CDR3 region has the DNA TGTGCCAGCAGTCCCAGGGACACCGGGACTAGGGGTGAGACCCAGTACTTC. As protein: CASSPRDTGTRGETQYF.

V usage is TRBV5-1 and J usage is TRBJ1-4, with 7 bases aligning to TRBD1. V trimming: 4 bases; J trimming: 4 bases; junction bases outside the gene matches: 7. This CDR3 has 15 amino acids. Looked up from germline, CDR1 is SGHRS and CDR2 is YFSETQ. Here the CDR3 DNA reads TGCGCCAGCAGCCCCCCGACAGGGAATAATGAAAAACTGTTTTTT. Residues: CASSPPTGNNEKLFF.

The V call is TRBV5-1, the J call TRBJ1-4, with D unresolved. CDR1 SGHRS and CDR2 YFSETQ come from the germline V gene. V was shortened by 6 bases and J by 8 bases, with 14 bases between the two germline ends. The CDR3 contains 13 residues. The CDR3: CASTRVTGEKLFF. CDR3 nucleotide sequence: TGCGCCAGCACAAGGGTAACGGGGGAAAAACTGTTTTTT.

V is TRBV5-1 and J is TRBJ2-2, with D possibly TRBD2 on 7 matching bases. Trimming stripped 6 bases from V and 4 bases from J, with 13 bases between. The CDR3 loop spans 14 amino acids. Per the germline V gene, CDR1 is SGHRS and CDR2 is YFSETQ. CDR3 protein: CASKGGGATGELFF. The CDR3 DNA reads TGCGCCAGCAAAGGGGGGGGCGCCACCGGGGAGCTGTTTTTT.

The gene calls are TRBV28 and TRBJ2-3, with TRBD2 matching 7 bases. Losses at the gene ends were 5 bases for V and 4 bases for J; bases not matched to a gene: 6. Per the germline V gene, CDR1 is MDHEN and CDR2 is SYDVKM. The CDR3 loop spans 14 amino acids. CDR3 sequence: CASSPGGGADTQYF. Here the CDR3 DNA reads TGTGCCAGCAGTCCGGGGGGAGGTGCAGATACGCAGTATTTT. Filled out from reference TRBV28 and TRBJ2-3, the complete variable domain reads DVKVTQSSRYLVKRTGEKVFLECVQDMDHENMFWYRQDPGLGLRLIYFSYDVKMKEKGDIPEGYSVSREKKERFSLILESASTNQTSMYLCASSPGGGADTQYFGPGTRLTVL.

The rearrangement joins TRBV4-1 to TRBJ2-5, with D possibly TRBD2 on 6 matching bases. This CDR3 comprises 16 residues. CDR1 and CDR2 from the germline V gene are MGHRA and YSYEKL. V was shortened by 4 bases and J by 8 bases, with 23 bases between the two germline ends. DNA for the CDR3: TGCGCCAGCAGCCCGACTTCCTCCTGGGACTTAACCACCCAGTACTTC. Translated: CASSPTSSWDLTTQYF.

The CDR3 DNA is TGTGCCAGTGGGCATCCCGGGGCCAACGTCCTGACTTTC. It encodes CASGHPGANVLTF. The chain is built from TRBV7-9 and TRBJ2-6; D remains ambiguous. Germline CDR1 reads SEHNR; CDR2 reads FQNEAQ (reference sequence). The CDR3 runs to 13 residues. The V end lost 9 bases, the J end lost 4 bases, and 10 bases lay between the germline ends.

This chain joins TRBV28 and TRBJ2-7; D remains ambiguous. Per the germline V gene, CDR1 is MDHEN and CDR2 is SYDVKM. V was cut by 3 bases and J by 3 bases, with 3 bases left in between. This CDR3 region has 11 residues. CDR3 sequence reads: CASSFNYEQYF. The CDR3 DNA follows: TGTGCCAGCAGTTTCAACTACGAGCAGTACTTC.

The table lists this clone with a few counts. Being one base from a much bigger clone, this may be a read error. CDR3 amino acids: CASSPDRTYEQYF. CDR3 DNA: TGTGCCAGCAGCCCGGACAGAACCTACGAGCAGTACTTC. The chain employs TRBV5-6 and TRBJ2-7, with a tentative D call TRBD1 (6 bases). The CDR3 has 13 amino acids. Germline CDR1 reads SGHDT; CDR2 reads YYEEEE. V was trimmed by 4 bases and J by 2 bases, leaving 10 bases between them. The variable domain in full, with the rest retrieved from reference TRBV5-6 and TRBJ2-7, is DAGVTQSPTHLIKTRGQQVTLRCSPKSGHDTVSWYQQALGQGPQFIFQYYEEEERQRGNFPDRFSGHQFPNYSSELNVNALLLGDSALYLCASSPDRTYEQYFGPGTRLTVT.

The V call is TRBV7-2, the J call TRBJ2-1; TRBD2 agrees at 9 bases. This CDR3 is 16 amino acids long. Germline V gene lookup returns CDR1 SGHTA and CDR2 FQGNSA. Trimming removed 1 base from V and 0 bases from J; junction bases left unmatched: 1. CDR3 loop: CASSLVAGVSYNEQFF. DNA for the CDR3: TGTGCCAGCAGCTTAGTAGCGGGAGTCTCCTACAATGAGCAGTTCTTC. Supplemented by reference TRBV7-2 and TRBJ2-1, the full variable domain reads GAGVSQSPSNKVTEKGKDVELRCDPISGHTALYWYRQSLGQGLEFLIYFQGNSAPDKSGLPSDRFSAERTGGSVSTLTIQRTQQEDSAVYLCASSLVAGVSYNEQFFGPGTRLTVL.

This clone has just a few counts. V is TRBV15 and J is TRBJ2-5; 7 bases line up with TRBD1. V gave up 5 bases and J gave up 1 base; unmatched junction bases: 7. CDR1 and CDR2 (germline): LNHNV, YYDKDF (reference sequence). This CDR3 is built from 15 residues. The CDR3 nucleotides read TGTGCCACCAGCCGAGGGGGCGCCGTCCAAGAGACCCAGTACTTC. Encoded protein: CATSRGGAVQETQYF.

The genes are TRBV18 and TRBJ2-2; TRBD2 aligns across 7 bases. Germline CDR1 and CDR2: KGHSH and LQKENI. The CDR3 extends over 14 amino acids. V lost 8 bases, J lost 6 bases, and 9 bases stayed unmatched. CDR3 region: CASAEGLVPGELFF. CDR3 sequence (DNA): TGTGCCAGCGCGGAAGGACTAGTACCCGGGGAGCTGTTTTTT. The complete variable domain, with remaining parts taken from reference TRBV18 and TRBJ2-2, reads NAGVMQNPRHLVRRRGQEARLRCSPMKGHSHVYWYRQLPEEGLKFMVYLQKENIIDESGMPKERFSAEFPKEGPSILRIQQVVRGDSAAYFCASAEGLVPGELFFGEGSRLTVL.

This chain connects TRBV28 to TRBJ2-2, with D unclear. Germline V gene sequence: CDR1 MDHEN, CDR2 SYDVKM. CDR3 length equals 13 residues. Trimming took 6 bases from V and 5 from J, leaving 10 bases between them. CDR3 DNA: TGTGCCAGCAGCCACGATGGGACCGGGGAGCTGTTTTTT. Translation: CASSHDGTGELFF.

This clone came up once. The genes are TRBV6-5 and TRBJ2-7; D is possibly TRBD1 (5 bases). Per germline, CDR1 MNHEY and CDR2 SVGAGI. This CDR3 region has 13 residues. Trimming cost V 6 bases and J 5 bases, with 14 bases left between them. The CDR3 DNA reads TGTGCCAGCAGGGACACTAAAAGGAACGAGCAGTACTTC. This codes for CASRDTKRNEQYF.

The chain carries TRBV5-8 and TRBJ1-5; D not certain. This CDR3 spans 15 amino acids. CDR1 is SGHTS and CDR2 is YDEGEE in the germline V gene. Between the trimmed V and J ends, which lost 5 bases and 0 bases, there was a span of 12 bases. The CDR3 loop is CASSKGRYSNQPQHF. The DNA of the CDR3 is TGTGCCAGCAGTAAAGGACGGTATAGCAATCAGCCCCAGCATTTT.

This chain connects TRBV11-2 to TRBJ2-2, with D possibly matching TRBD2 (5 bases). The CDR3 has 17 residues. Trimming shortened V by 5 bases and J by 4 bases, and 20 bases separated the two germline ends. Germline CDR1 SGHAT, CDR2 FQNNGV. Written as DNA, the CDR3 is TGTGCCAGCAGCAAAAGACCCATCCGAACTAGCACCGGGGAGCTGTTTTTT. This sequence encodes CASSKRPIRTSTGELFF.

The CDR3 bases are TGTGCCAGCAGCCTTCAGACAGGGGTTCTTACCTATGGCTACACCTTC. Residues: CASSLQTGVLTYGYTF. The chain joins TRBV5-8 to TRBJ1-2, with 8 bases identical to TRBD1. After removal of 4 bases from V and 4 bases from J, the junction contained 12 bases not matched to a gene. From germline, CDR1 is SGHTS and CDR2 YDEGEE. The CDR3 totals 16 residues.

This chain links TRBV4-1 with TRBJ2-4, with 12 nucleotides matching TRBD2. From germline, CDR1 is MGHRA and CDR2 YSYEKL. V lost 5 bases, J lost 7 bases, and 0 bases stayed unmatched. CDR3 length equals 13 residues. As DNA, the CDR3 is TGCGCCAGCAGCGGGACTAGCGGGAACATTCAGTACTTC. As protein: CASSGTSGNIQYF.

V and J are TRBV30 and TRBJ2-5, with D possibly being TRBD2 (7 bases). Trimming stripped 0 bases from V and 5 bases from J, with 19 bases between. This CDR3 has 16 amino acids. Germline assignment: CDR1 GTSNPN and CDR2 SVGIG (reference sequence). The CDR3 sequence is CAWSVRRAGAQETQYF. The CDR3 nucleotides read TGTGCCTGGAGTGTGAGAAGGGCGGGGGCCCAGGAGACCCAGTACTTC.

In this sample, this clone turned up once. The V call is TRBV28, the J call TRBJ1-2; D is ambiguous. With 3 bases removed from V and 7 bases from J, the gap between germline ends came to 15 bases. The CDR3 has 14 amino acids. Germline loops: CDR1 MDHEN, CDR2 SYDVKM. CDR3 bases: TGTGCCAGCAGTTTTGTGGGCTTATTAGGTGGCTACACCTTC. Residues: CASSFVGLLGGYTF.

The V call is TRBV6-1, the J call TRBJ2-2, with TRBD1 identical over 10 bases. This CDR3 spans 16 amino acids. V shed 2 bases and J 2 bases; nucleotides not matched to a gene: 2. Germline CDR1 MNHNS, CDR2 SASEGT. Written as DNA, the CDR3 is TGTGCCAGCAGTGAACAGACAGGGGGCAACACCGGGGAGCTGTTTTTT. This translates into CASSEQTGGNTGELFF.

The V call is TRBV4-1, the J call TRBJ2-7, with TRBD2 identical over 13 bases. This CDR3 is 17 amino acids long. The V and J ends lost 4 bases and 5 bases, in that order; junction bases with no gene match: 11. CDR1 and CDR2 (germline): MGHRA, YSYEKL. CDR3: CASSRSGLAGDINEQYF. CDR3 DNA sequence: TGCGCCAGCAGCCGTTCCGGACTAGCGGGAGATATTAACGAGCAGTACTTC.

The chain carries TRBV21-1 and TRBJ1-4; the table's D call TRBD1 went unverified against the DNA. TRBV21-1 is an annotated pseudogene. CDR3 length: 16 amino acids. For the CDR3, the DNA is TGTGCCAGCAGCGTGAACAGGGAGCAGGAGGATGAAAAACTGTTTTTT. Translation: CASSVNREQEDEKLFF.

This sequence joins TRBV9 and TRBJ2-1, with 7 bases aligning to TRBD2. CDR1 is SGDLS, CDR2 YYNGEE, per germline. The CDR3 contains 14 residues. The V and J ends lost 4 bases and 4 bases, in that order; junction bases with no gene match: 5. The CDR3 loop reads CASSHSGGYNEQFF. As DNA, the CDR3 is TGTGCCAGCAGCCACTCCGGGGGGTACAATGAGCAGTTCTTC. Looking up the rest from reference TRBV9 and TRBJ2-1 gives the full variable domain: DSGVTQTPKHLITATGQRVTLRCSPRSGDLSVYWYQQSLDQGLQFLIQYYNGEERAKGNILERFSAQQFPDLHSELNLSSLELGDSALYFCASSHSGGYNEQFFGPGTRLTVL.

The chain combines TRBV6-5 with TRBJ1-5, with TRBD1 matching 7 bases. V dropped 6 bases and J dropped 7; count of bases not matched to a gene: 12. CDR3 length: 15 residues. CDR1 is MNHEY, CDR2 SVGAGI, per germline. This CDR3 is CASRKTDRASQPQHF. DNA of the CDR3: TGTGCCAGCAGAAAAACCGACAGGGCCAGCCAGCCCCAGCATTTT.

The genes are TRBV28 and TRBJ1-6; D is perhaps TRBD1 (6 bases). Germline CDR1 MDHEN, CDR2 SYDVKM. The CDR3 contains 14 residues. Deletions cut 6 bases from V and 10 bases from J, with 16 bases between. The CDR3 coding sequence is TGTGCCAGCAGCCCTCAGGGGCAGTGGTCACCCCTCCACTTT. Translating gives CASSPQGQWSPLHF.

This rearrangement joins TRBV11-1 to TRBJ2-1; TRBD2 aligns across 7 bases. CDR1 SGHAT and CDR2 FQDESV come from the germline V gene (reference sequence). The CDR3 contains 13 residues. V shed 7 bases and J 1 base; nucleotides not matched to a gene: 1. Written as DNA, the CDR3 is TGTGCCAGCAAAGCGGGGTCCTACAATGAGCAGTTCTTC. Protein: CASKAGSYNEQFF. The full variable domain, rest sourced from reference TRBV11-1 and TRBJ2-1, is EAEVAQSPRYKITEKSQAVAFWCDPISGHATLYWYRQILGQGPELLVQFQDESVVDDSQLPKDRFSAERLKGVDSTLKIQPAELGDSAMYLCASKAGSYNEQFFGPGTRLTVL.